The 24 T cell receptor beta chains below come from one sample, sequenced in a study of cytomegalovirus exposure and HLA in healthy donors. PCR primers comprised 60 Vbeta and 13 Jbeta primers. Only in-frame clones appear in the TCRdb table, and some are missing; sequencing was by immunoSEQ multiplex PCR. The sample shows about 120,000 clones, about four fifths of them seen only once. The specimen was PBMCs. The receptors come from a woman aged 35 to 49 in good health and CMV-seronegative.

The count of this clone is one. The rearrangement links TRBV5-4 to TRBJ1-2, with a possible D match to TRBD1 (5 bases). V was clipped by 5 bases and J by 8 bases, with 22 bases between them. Germline V lookup: CDR1 SGHNT, CDR2 YYREEE (reference sequence). This CDR3 region has 15 residues. CDR3 sequence: CASSLSLGGSRGYTF. The CDR3 DNA is TGTGCCAGCAGTTTGAGCCTCGGGGGATCGAGGGGCTACACCTTC. The variable domain in full, with the rest retrieved from reference TRBV5-4 and TRBJ1-2, is ETGVTQSPTHLIKTRGQQVTLRCSSQSGHNTVSWYQQALGQGPQFIFQYYREEENGRGNFPPRFSGLQFPNYSSELNVNALELDDSALYLCASSLSLGGSRGYTFGSGTRLTVV.

This chain connects TRBV7-8 to TRBJ2-1, with unresolved D. CDR1 and CDR2 from the germline V gene are SGHVS and FQNEAQ. The CDR3 sequence is 15 residues long. Trimming removed 1 base from V and 3 bases from J, with 10 bases in between. CDR3 sequence reads: CASSLVGSRYNEQFF. DNA for the CDR3: TGTGCCAGCAGCTTAGTGGGCAGTCGCTACAATGAGCAGTTCTTC.

J is TRBJ1-2 and V is TRBV6-4, with D perhaps matching TRBD1 (6 bases). This CDR3 has 15 residues. Trimming shortened V by 0 bases and J by 13 bases, and 21 bases separated the two germline ends. Germline CDR1 and CDR2: MRHNA and SNTAGT. The CDR3 region is CASSDSGTGPMKLTF. The CDR3, as DNA: TGTGCCAGCAGTGACTCGGGAACAGGGCCCATGAAACTCACCTTC.

The CDR3 protein is CASSWPPGQGAVDTQYF. In nucleotides, the CDR3 is TGTGCCAGCAGCTGGCCCCCGGGACAGGGGGCTGTAGATACGCAGTATTTT. The genes are TRBV5-5 and TRBJ2-3; 12 nucleotides align to TRBD1. With 3 bases clipped from V and 5 bases from J, the junction kept 10 bases outside the gene matches. Germline CDR1 and CDR2: SGHKS and YYEKEE (reference sequence). The CDR3 runs 17 residues.

The chain recombines TRBV20-1 with TRBJ2-2, with unresolved D. Germline V CDR1 and CDR2: DFQATT, SNEGSKA (reference sequence). V was clipped by 3 bases and J by 6 bases, with 5 bases between them. The length of the CDR3 is 11 residues. Here the CDR3 reads CSASRAGELFF. The CDR3 nucleotides are TGCAGTGCTAGTCGAGCCGGGGAGCTGTTTTTT.

The V call is TRBV2, the J call TRBJ2-3; D is ambiguous. V was clipped by 7 bases and J by 0 bases, with 11 bases between them. CDR1 is SNHLY, CDR2 FYNNEI, per germline. CDR3 length equals 14 residues. The CDR3 spells CASKEIASTDTQYF. DNA of the CDR3: TGTGCCAGCAAGGAGATAGCTAGCACAGATACGCAGTATTTT.

The chain uses TRBV27 and TRBJ2-1; 10 bases align to TRBD2. V was clipped by 5 bases and J by 5 bases; unmatched bases: 12. The CDR3 sequence is 17 residues long. Germline lookup yields CDR1 MNHEY and CDR2 SMNVEV (reference sequence). CDR3 loop: CASSPSPPLAGHNEQFF. CDR3 nucleotide sequence: TGTGCCAGCAGTCCGTCCCCCCCACTAGCGGGACACAATGAGCAGTTCTTC.

The chain joins TRBV7-2 to TRBJ2-7; 9 positions agree with TRBD2. This CDR3 has 15 amino acids. The ends lost 4 bases at V and 6 bases at J; junction bases unmatched: 10. Germline V gene data show CDR1 as SGHTA and CDR2 as FQGNSA. This CDR3 is CASSYGLANSGEQYF. The CDR3, as DNA: TGTGCCAGCAGCTATGGACTAGCGAATAGTGGCGAGCAGTACTTC.

The chain has TRBV5-4 and TRBJ1-2, with 8 bases lining up with TRBD1. The CDR3 consists of 13 residues. Trimming took 4 bases from V and 4 from J; bases not matched to a gene: 3. Germline CDR1 is SGHNT and CDR2 is YYREEE (reference sequence). The CDR3 DNA follows: TGTGCCAGCAGCCCGGACAGGGCCTATGGCTACACCTTC. Translating it yields CASSPDRAYGYTF.

This clone was detected only a few times. The rearrangement uses TRBV9 and TRBJ1-1; possible D gene TRBD1, 6 bases. CDR3 size: 14 residues. Germline-derived CDR1 and CDR2 are SGDLS and YYNGEE. V was trimmed by 4 bases and J by 5 bases, leaving 15 bases between them. CDR3 in DNA: TGTGCCAGCAGCCCCCTAGGGGGGGGGACTGAAGCTTTCTTT. Its protein product is CASSPLGGGTEAFF.

The chain has TRBV7-9 and TRBJ1-5, with TRBD1 as a possible D gene (6 bases). Germline assignment: CDR1 SEHNR and CDR2 FQNEAQ (reference sequence). The V end lost 3 bases, the J end lost 7 bases, and 16 bases lay between the germline ends. The CDR3 covers 15 residues. DNA for the CDR3: TGTGCCAGCAGCTTCGGTGCAGGGGAGTTCCAGCCCCAGCATTTT. Amino acids: CASSFGAGEFQPQHF. Combining the CDR3 with reference TRBV7-9 and TRBJ1-5 gives the whole variable domain DTGVSQNPRHKITKRGQNVTFRCDPISEHNRLYWYRQTLGQGPEFLTYFQNEAQLEKSRLLSDRFSAERPKGSFSTLEIQRTEQGDSAMYLCASSFGAGEFQPQHFGDGTRLSIL.

In DNA form, the CDR3 reads TGTGCCAGCACCCCCGGGGGGGGCACTAACTATGGCTACACCTTC. Its protein is CASTPGGGTNYGYTF. The V call is TRBV7-2, the J call TRBJ1-2, with D possibly being TRBD1 (6 bases). This CDR3 has 15 amino acids. The V end lost 7 bases, the J end lost 0 bases, and 15 bases lay between the germline ends. The V gene's germline CDR1 is SGHTA and CDR2 FQGNSA.

This chain joins TRBV29-1 and TRBJ2-3; 7 positions agree with TRBD2. Germline CDR1 is SQVTM and CDR2 is ANQGSEA. V was clipped by 4 bases and J by 1 base; unmatched bases: 8. The CDR3 is 15 residues long. The CDR3 is CSVVGGSWGTDTQYF. CDR3 bases: TGCAGCGTTGTTGGCGGGAGCTGGGGCACAGATACGCAGTATTTT.

V is TRBV6-1 and J is TRBJ2-3, with TRBD2 identical over 15 bases. V dropped 7 bases and J dropped 4; count of bases not matched to a gene: 3. Germline V gives CDR1 MNHNS, CDR2 SASEGT. CDR3 length equals 15 residues. CDR3 protein: CASIRTSGGADTQYF. The CDR3 bases are TGTGCCAGCATAAGGACTAGCGGGGGGGCAGATACGCAGTATTTT.

On this clone itself: One end of the junction is discordant with germline, which a read error may explain. V usage is TRBV7-9 and J usage is TRBJ2-1; the match to TRBD2 covers 7 bases. CDR3 length equals 16 residues. Germline V lookup: CDR1 SEHNR, CDR2 FQNEAQ (reference sequence). The CDR3 spells CSSSLSPGTTNVEQFF. The CDR3 DNA reads as TGTTCCAGCAGCCTTAGTCCGGGGACTACCAATGTCGAGCAGTTCTTC.

This clone was seen more than once but under ten times. This chain uses TRBV4-1 with TRBJ2-7, with D possibly being TRBD2 (5 bases). With 0 bases removed from V and 3 bases from J, the gap between germline ends came to 6 bases. The CDR3 runs 13 residues. Germline CDR1 MGHRA, CDR2 YSYEKL. For the CDR3, the DNA is TGCGCCAGCAGCCAAGAAGAGGGCTACGAGCAGTACTTC. The encoded protein is CASSQEEGYEQYF.

Only one count was recorded for this clone. The rearrangement uses TRBV28 and TRBJ2-2; the match to TRBD2 covers 9 bases. The CDR3 is made up of 16 amino acids. Germline-derived CDR1 and CDR2 are MDHEN and SYDVKM. The V and J ends lost 6 bases and 5 bases, in that order; junction bases with no gene match: 10. The CDR3: CASSLPMAGGTGELFF. The CDR3 DNA reads TGTGCCAGCAGCCTGCCGATGGCGGGGGGGACCGGGGAGCTGTTTTTT.

The chain recombines TRBV18 with TRBJ1-2; D is unresolved. Deletions cut 7 bases from V and 3 bases from J, with 9 bases between. In germline, CDR1 is KGHSH, CDR2 LQKENI. CDR3 length equals 12 residues. The CDR3 spells CASFRRDYGYTF. The CDR3 DNA reads as TGTGCCAGCTTCAGACGGGACTATGGCTACACCTTC.

The chain links TRBV5-1 to TRBJ1-1; D is unclear. CDR3 length equals 14 residues. Per germline, CDR1 SGHRS and CDR2 YFSETQ. With 3 bases removed from V and 1 base from J, the gap between germline ends came to 10 bases. The CDR3: CASSSRVGNTEAFF. The CDR3 coding sequence is TGCGCCAGCAGCTCCCGGGTCGGGAACACTGAAGCTTTCTTT.

This rearrangement joins TRBV4-2 to TRBJ1-1, with TRBD1 matching 7 bases. J gave up 7 bases and V 4 bases, and 15 bases lay outside the gene matches. From germline, CDR1 is LGHNA and CDR2 YNFKEQ. The CDR3 covers 16 residues. The CDR3 spells CASSRRDSPGSNEAFF. The CDR3 DNA sequence: TGTGCCAGCAGCCGTCGGGACAGCCCTGGCTCAAATGAAGCTTTCTTT.

This clone was counted only a few times. The chain uses TRBV14 and TRBJ1-1; TRBD1 aligns across 10 bases. Germline CDR1 is SGHDN and CDR2 is FVKESK. With 4 bases clipped from V and 2 bases from J, the junction kept 7 bases outside the gene matches. The CDR3 sequence is 16 residues long. The CDR3 region has the DNA TGTGCCAGCAGCCCCCGACAGGGGGCGAGTAACACTGAAGCTTTCTTT. The encoded protein is CASSPRQGASNTEAFF.

CDR3 nucleotides: TGTGCCAGCAGTGAAGGAGGGACAGGGGGGCAGACCCAGTACTTC. Its translation: CASSEGGTGGQTQYF. The chain links TRBV6-1 to TRBJ2-5; TRBD1 agrees at 11 bases. The CDR3 has 15 amino acids. V was clipped by 1 base and J by 6 bases; unmatched bases: 4. Germline lookup yields CDR1 MNHNS and CDR2 SASEGT.

The chain combines TRBV5-6 with TRBJ1-6; D remains unclear. V lost 4 bases to trimming and J lost 6 bases, with 14 bases between them. Germline V gene sequence: CDR1 SGHDT, CDR2 YYEEEE. The CDR3 is made up of 15 amino acids. DNA of the CDR3: TGTGCCAGCAGCCCGGCCTGGGCCCTTAATTCACCCCTCCACTTT. Protein product: CASSPAWALNSPLHF. Full variable domain (remainder filled in from reference TRBV5-6 and TRBJ1-6): DAGVTQSPTHLIKTRGQQVTLRCSPKSGHDTVSWYQQALGQGPQFIFQYYEEEERQRGNFPDRFSGHQFPNYSSELNVNALLLGDSALYLCASSPAWALNSPLHFGNGTRLTVT.

This CDR3 is CASSLLKGGGNTIYF. CDR3 nucleotide sequence: TGTGCCAGCAGCTTACTAAAGGGAGGTGGAAACACCATATATTTT. J is TRBJ1-3 and V is TRBV7-3, with no clear D. Looked up from germline, CDR1 is SGHTA and CDR2 is FQGTGA. The CDR3 has 15 amino acids. V lost 2 bases and J 3 bases, leaving 11 bases between the germline ends. The variable domain in full, completed from reference TRBV7-3 and TRBJ1-3, reads GAGVSQTPSNKVTEKGKYVELRCDPISGHTALYWYRQSLGQGPEFLIYFQGTGAADDSGLPNDRFFAVRPEGSVSTLKIQRTERGDSAVYLCASSLLKGGGNTIYFGEGSWLTVV.